Listed below are T cell receptor beta chains from one sample, sequenced in a study of chemoradiotherapy in HPV16-positive cancers. The assay was immunoSEQ multiplex PCR, and TCRdb's table has in-frame clones only and misses some. The sample contains roughly 6,900 clones, roughly 80% of which appear only once. The specimen was taken from a patient who underwent chemoradiotherapy. Receptors originate from a human donor with HPV-associated anogenital cancer. Both conserved end residues are part of each CDR3. The size entry is marked missing in some rows and otherwise reads once, few, many or a size class.

size: .; V: TRBV12-5; J: TRBJ1-2; CDR3: CASGLVLGPSNYGYTF
size: .; V: TRBV11-2; J: TRBJ2-7; CDR3: CASSRTPEGGYYEQYF
size: .; V: TRBV30; J: TRBJ1-3; CDR3: CAWNPGRLSGNTIYF
size: .; V: TRBV18; J: TRBJ2-7; CDR3: CASSRRGTDYEQYF
size: .; V: TRBV18; J: TRBJ1-6; CDR3: CASSPERNSPLHF
size: .; V: TRBV4-2; J: TRBJ2-1; CDR3: CASSQDGVYNEQFF
size: .; V: TRBV9; J: TRBJ1-2; CDR3: CASRTGYGYTF
size: .; V: TRBV10-3; J: TRBJ2-2; CDR3: CAISLTGGEVGELFF
size: few; V: TRBV27; J: TRBJ1-6; CDR3: CASSSGTGVSPLHF
size: .; V: TRBV7-3; J: TRBJ2-7; CDR3: CASNYRDRDAYEQYF
size: .; V: TRBV5-6; J: TRBJ2-5; CDR3: CASSFVMRGRGETQYF
size: .; V: TRBV7-2; J: TRBJ1-1; CDR3: CASSSRVTEAFF
size: few; V: TRBV18; J: TRBJ2-2; CDR3: CASSPRGGDTGELFF
size: .; V: TRBV28; J: TRBJ1-5; CDR3: CASSLAGVNQPQHF
size: .; V: TRBV5-1; J: TRBJ2-2; CDR3: CASSLGGRNTGELFF
size: .; V: TRBV25-1; J: TRBJ2-3; CDR3: CASSPPGGMSTDTQYF
size: .; V: TRBV27; J: TRBJ2-7; CDR3: CASSLSVGQGSEQYF
size: .; V: TRBV7-6; J: TRBJ1-3; CDR3: CASSLGRDRSSIYF
size: .; V: TRBV9; J: TRBJ2-2; CDR3: CASSVVGQGAGELFF
size: once; V: TRBV18; J: TRBJ1-1; CDR3: CASSPGVSTEAFF
size: .; V: TRBV5-6; J: TRBJ1-2; CDR3: CASSSGIHGYTF
size: .; V: TRBV15; J: TRBJ2-5; CDR3: CATQPTGTETQYF
size: .; V: TRBV29-1; J: TRBJ1-2; CDR3: CSVIQGKDYGYTF
size: few; V: TRBV4-2; J: TRBJ2-3; CDR3: CASAMGGSTDTQYF
size: .; V: TRBV5-1; J: TRBJ1-3; CDR3: CASSLGPDAGNTIYF
size: .; V: TRBV30; J: TRBJ1-6; CDR3: CAWRPGGRSYNSPLHF
size: .; V: TRBV5-6; J: TRBJ1-2; CDR3: CASSINNYGYTF
size: .; V: TRBV5-1; J: TRBJ2-1; CDR3: CASSPPGTGGTYNEQFF